A single sample is the source of the 9 T cell receptor beta chains below, sequenced in a study of control samples from healthy donors and cancer patients. Here immunoSEQ multiplex PCR was the method, and the copy in TCRdb shows in-frame clones only, minus some. Seen here are about 61,000 clones, roughly 90% observed once, and the top ten hold under 7%. Sample: PBMCs. All receptors come from a man aged 55 to 69 with colorectal cancer.

The chain links TRBV4-2 to TRBJ2-1, with TRBD2 as a possible D gene (6 bases). There are 15 residues in the CDR3. Germline V gene data show CDR1 as LGHNA and CDR2 as YNFKEQ. V lost 0 bases and J 0 bases, leaving 6 bases between the germline ends. This CDR3 reads CASSQEGGSYNEQFF. In DNA form, the CDR3 reads TGTGCCAGCAGCCAAGAGGGAGGCTCCTACAATGAGCAGTTCTTC.

This clone was counted between two and nine times. The chain links TRBV5-1 to TRBJ1-4, with D hard to call. The CDR3 runs to 15 residues. Germline V gene sequence: CDR1 SGHRS, CDR2 YFSETQ. Trimming removed 6 bases at V and 0 bases at J, with 12 bases between. The CDR3, as DNA: TGCGCCAGCAAAGGTACGACCGCAACTAATGAAAAACTGTTTTTT. Its protein product is CASKGTTATNEKLFF.

The gene calls are TRBV19 and TRBJ2-7, with TRBD1 matching over 7 bases. The CDR3 is 14 residues long. The V segment lost 1 base and the J segment 4 bases; nucleotides outside the gene matches: 4. Germline V lookup: CDR1 LNHDA, CDR2 SQIVND (reference sequence). The CDR3 nucleotides read TGTGCCAGTAGTATAGGACAGGGCTATTACGAGCAGTACTTC. Encoded protein: CASSIGQGYYEQYF.

This clone was counted a single time. The J gene is TRBJ1-2, the V gene TRBV4-1; D not certain. The germline CDR1 and CDR2 sequences are MGHRA and YSYEKL. The ends were cut back, 2 bases at V and 1 base at J, with 11 bases in the middle. The CDR3 is made up of 15 amino acids. For the CDR3, the DNA is TGCGCCAGCAGCCAAAGCCCCAGAGGTAACTATGGCTACACCTTC. Amino acids: CASSQSPRGNYGYTF.

The CDR3 DNA is TGTGCCAGCAGTTTATTAGCGGGGGAGACACAAGAGACCCAGTACTTC. Its translation is CASSLLAGETQETQYF. This chain links TRBV6-5 with TRBJ2-5; 9 nucleotides line up with TRBD2. V trimming: 4 bases; J trimming: 2 bases; junction bases outside the gene matches: 8. Germline CDR1 and CDR2: MNHEY and SVGAGI. The CDR3 extends over 16 amino acids.

The chain employs TRBV10-3 and TRBJ2-1; tentative D call: TRBD1 (7 bases). CDR1 is ENHRY and CDR2 is SYGVKD in the germline V gene. Trimming cost V 6 bases and J 7 bases, with 13 bases left between them. The CDR3 totals 13 residues. Here the CDR3 reads CAISGGQRNEQFF. Here the CDR3 DNA reads TGTGCCATCAGCGGGGGACAGAGGAATGAGCAGTTCTTC.

This sequence joins TRBV6-4 and TRBJ2-1, with 9 bases matching TRBD1. This CDR3 is 16 amino acids long. Trimming took 2 bases from V and 6 from J; bases not matched to a gene: 8. Looked up from germline, CDR1 is MRHNA and CDR2 is SNTAGT. CDR3 nucleotide sequence: TGTGCCAGCAGTGACGCCCCGGGACAGGGATTCAATGAGCAGTTCTTC. Amino acids: CASSDAPGQGFNEQFF.

The chain has TRBV6-5 and TRBJ2-2; maybe TRBD2 (5 bases). Looked up from germline, CDR1 is MNHEY and CDR2 is SVGAGI. Trimming removed 2 bases at V and 6 bases at J, with 7 bases between. The CDR3 runs 13 residues. CDR3 protein: CASSYHGAGELFF. The CDR3 nucleotides read TGTGCCAGCAGTTACCACGGGGCCGGGGAGCTGTTTTTT.

The gene calls are TRBV4-2 and TRBJ2-7; D is uncertain. The CDR3 sequence is 13 residues long. The V gene's germline CDR1 is LGHNA and CDR2 YNFKEQ. V shed 0 bases and J shed 4 bases, with 7 bases lying between them. CDR3 sequence: CASSQDSPYEQYF. CDR3 nucleotide sequence: TGTGCCAGCAGCCAAGACTCCCCTTACGAGCAGTACTTC.